This paragraph covers one T cell receptor beta chain sequence. Its antigen remains unidentified. Arm-PCR of CDR3 regions and iRepertoire HTBI primers were the basis on which TCR beta libraries were built. TCRdb reprocessed the multiplex PCR reads via MiXCR and lists one record per CDR3 protein. The table records 400,000 to 450,000 distinct CDR3 sequences, roughly a quarter of them present only once. Specified time point: persistent/refractory GD, antithyroid drugs over 5 years with positive TRAb. PBMC-derived RNA was used for the TCR library. Trimming left V 0 bases short and J 7 bases short, with 16 bases between. Germline V gives CDR1 LGHDT, CDR2 YNNKEL (reference sequence). This CDR3 spans 17 amino acids. The sample belongs to a study of regulatory T cells in long-lasting Graves disease. Findings and limits, study-wide: Peripheral blood, not thyroid tissue, was the sole material studied.

This receptor was identified in a female donor with Graves disease. This chain links TRBV3-1 with TRBJ1-6, with D possibly matching TRBD1 (6 bases). Material: peripheral blood mononuclear cells (PBMCs), obtained when the disease was refractory, from a patient treated with antithyroid drugs. CDR3 DNA sequence: TGTGCCAGCAGCCAAGAAATGACAACAGGGCTCAATTCACCCCTCCACTTT. Translating it yields CASSQEMTTGLNSPLHF.